This T cell receptor (beta chain) was documented in a study of T cell responses to AZD1222 COVID-19 vaccine listed by TCRdb under 2021. Looking at the study overall: Because spike-specific TCR depth and breadth did not differ between the two schedules, AZD1222 recipients who got a second dose at roughly 4 weeks were pooled with those who got a second dose at roughly 12 weeks. TCR sequencing covered over 230 trial participants: around 210 given two doses of AZD1222 and 26 given two doses of MenACWY control vaccine. Trial participants were enrolled by age into subgroups of 18-55, 56-69 and 70-plus years, and about 150, 27 and 61 TCR-sequenced participants, respectively, were included in these subgroups. Broad study findings and their caveats: After two AZD1222 doses, spike-specific TCR breadth and depth were significantly higher than at day 0 and than in MenACWY recipients. The 56-69-year group was small, and its depth increase did not reach significance, likely because of low power. Participants were mostly white British and included more females than males, and it was suggested by the authors that clonal diversity may have been underestimated. Conclusions about previously exposed vaccinees are limited because only a handful of AZD1222 recipients were SARS-CoV-2 seropositive at baseline. The vaccine-associated CD4 TCRs covered the entire spike protein, and the dominant responses fell in regions 160-218 and 743-854. Because no day 14 peak-response samples were available, repertoires were characterized only after the peak T cell response. Reportedly, close to half of the unique spike-specific TCRs recognized epitopes lying outside the regions that are mutated in the B.1.351 and B.1.1.7 variants.

The CDR3 regions of human TCRbeta chains were analyzed by immunosequencing. The source study handled its data this way. TCRs in the repertoires were compared against a reference library of SARS-CoV-2-specific TCRs that had been generated with the MIRA antigen-specificity platform. Breadth meant the fraction of unique TCRs that were SARS-CoV-2-associated, whereas depth meant the fraction of total T cells that were SARS-CoV-2-associated. Each spike-specific TCR was assigned to its reactive spike region and to a CD4 or CD8 class using the MIRA data. Log10-transformed breadth and depth values were compared by one-way ANOVA with Sidak's multiple comparisons tests. Held by TCRdb, this immuneACCESS table contains in-frame sequences only and omits some clones. Under half of the omission traces to an unresolved V gene where checked; the cause of the rest is unknown. D and trimming come from the DNA, and the V and J calls and clone size come from that table. The sample yields 120,000 or so clones; around 87% were counted once. About 1.2% of the sample goes to the ten largest clones.

In its sample, this clone was seen once. Its target antigen remains unknown. Base qualities are not at hand, and no much larger clone is one base apart. Clipping removes 4 bases from V and 5 bases from J, with 2 as the unmatched junction base count. CDR1 and CDR2 are read off the germline V gene as SGHRS and YFSETQ. From the cysteine through the phenylalanine, the CDR3 covers 13 amino acids. Only the CDR3 DNA stays, 39 bases, in frame from base 1. The time point label on this specimen signifies: baseline before first vaccination. Vaccinee samples were obtained from the UK trials COV001 and COV002, which included a single-blind randomized controlled phase 2/3 trial of AZD1222 (ChAdOx1 nCoV-19) in healthy adults. Trial participant PBMC samples were collected at day 0 and day 28 after the second dose for TCRbeta chain sequencing.

The sequence is built from TRBV5-1 and TRBJ2-3, and TRBD1 matches 9 of the central bases. The sequence was collected from an adult in good health. Material: peripheral blood, obtained on day 0 of AZD1222 vaccination. The CDR3 sequence is CASSRTGVDTQYF. In nucleotides, the sequence is TGCGCCAGCAGCCGGACAGGGGTAGATACGCAGTATTTT.